The clone carrying this TCR beta chain was counted ten times or more. The sample comes from a study of molecular identifiers for immune sequencing clone quantification. Between the trimmed V and J ends, which lost 3 bases and 5 bases, there was a span of 22 bases. This CDR3 region has 18 residues. Germline values: CDR1 MDHEN, CDR2 SYDVKM. TCRdb re-called the PCR reads with MiXCR, one entry per CDR3 protein. The data contain 550,000 to 750,000 distinct CDR3 sequences, about 20% of them singletons. This TCR was recovered from a human donor in good health. Some libraries in this study had Jurkat cell RNA spiked in. The chain combines TRBV28 with TRBJ2-2, with D perhaps matching TRBD1 or TRBD2 (5 bases each). The sample taken for sequencing was naive CD8+ T cells from blood, with Jurkat cell RNA spiked in. The subset was: FACS-sorted CD8+CD4-CCR7+CD45RA+ naive T cells. The DNA for the CDR3 is TGTGCCAGCAGTTTGACCCCGGACGAGGGGCTTGGGACCGGGGAGCTGTTTTTT. Translating it yields CASSLTPDEGLGTGELFF.